Listed here are 32 T cell receptor beta chains from one sample, sequenced in a study of OX40 agonist ivuxolimab in advanced cancers. Clones were read by immunoSEQ multiplex PCR, and TCRdb kept only the in-frame ones, dropping some. The sample shows 73,000 or so clones, about 88% of them seen only once. Source: CD4+ or CD8+ T cells sorted from blood, taken in a trial of the OX40 agonist ivuxolimab. The source is an adult with an advanced solid tumor such as melanoma, head and neck, liver or kidney cancer.

The CDR3 coding sequence is TGTGCCAGCAGTTCCGCCGGGACAGGGGGTTCCTACGAGCAGTACTTC. Amino acid sequence: CASSSAGTGGSYEQYF. This chain links TRBV28 with TRBJ2-7; 11 positions agree with TRBD1. Germline assignment: CDR1 MDHEN and CDR2 SYDVKM. The CDR3 is 16 amino acids. After removal of 4 bases from V and 1 base from J, the junction contained 6 bases not matched to a gene. Based on the CDR3 plus reference TRBV28 and TRBJ2-7, the full variable domain is DVKVTQSSRYLVKRTGEKVFLECVQDMDHENMFWYRQDPGLGLRLIYFSYDVKMKEKGDIPEGYSVSREKKERFSLILESASTNQTSMYLCASSSAGTGGSYEQYFGPGTRLTVT.

The chain employs TRBV11-2 and TRBJ2-7, with 8 bases lining up with TRBD2. Germline CDR1 is SGHAT and CDR2 is FQNNGV. Trimming took 5 bases from V and 0 from J; bases not matched to a gene: 12. The CDR3 has 17 amino acids. As DNA, the CDR3 is TGTGCCAGCAGCAAATTCTTACTAGCGGAGAACTCCTACGAGCAGTACTTC. This translates into CASSKFLLAENSYEQYF. Based on the CDR3 plus reference TRBV11-2 and TRBJ2-7, the full variable domain is EAGVAQSPRYKIIEKRQSVAFWCNPISGHATLYWYQQILGQGPKLLIQFQNNGVVDDSQLPKDRFSAERLKGVDSTLKIQPAKLEDSAVYLCASSKFLLAENSYEQYFGPGTRLTVT.

Turning to this clone: The same CDR3 arises from other DNA sequences in this sample as well. The rearrangement uses TRBV6-1 and TRBJ1-2; 7 bases map to TRBD1. The CDR3 length is 13 residues. Per the germline V gene, CDR1 is MNHNS and CDR2 is SASEGT. The J segment lost 5 bases and the V segment lost 6 bases, leaving 6 bases of the junction unmatched. CDR3 in amino acids: CASSGTARYGYTF. The CDR3 nucleotides read TGTGCCAGCAGCGGGACAGCGAGGTATGGCTACACCTTC.

The chain is built from TRBV16 and TRBJ1-1, with a weak D call TRBD1 (5 bases). Between the trimmed V and J ends, which lost 5 bases and 4 bases, there was a span of 20 bases. Germline values: CDR1 KGHSY, CDR2 FQNENV. This CDR3 is 16 amino acids long. DNA for the CDR3: TGTGCCAGCAGCAGAAGGAGGGGAGGCAGTTCCACTGAAGCTTTCTTT. Its translation: CASSRRRGGSSTEAFF.

The rearrangement links TRBV18 to TRBJ1-2; 8 bases align to TRBD1. CDR3 length equals 14 residues. V dropped 2 bases and J dropped 7; count of bases not matched to a gene: 6. Per the germline V gene, CDR1 is KGHSH and CDR2 is LQKENI. CDR3 sequence: CASSPAGGRSGYTF. The CDR3 DNA reads as TGTGCCAGCTCACCAGCAGGGGGCCGGTCTGGCTACACCTTC.

The chain uses TRBV7-3 and TRBJ2-2, with TRBD1 matching over 7 bases. This CDR3 region has 16 residues. The V segment lost 4 bases and the J segment 0 bases; nucleotides outside the gene matches: 5. Germline loops: CDR1 SGHTA, CDR2 FQGTGA. The DNA for the CDR3 is TGTGCCAGCAGCTCAACCGGGACAGCGAACACCGGGGAGCTGTTTTTT. It is translated as CASSSTGTANTGELFF.

The chain recombines TRBV5-1 with TRBJ1-1; 7 bases match TRBD1. V shed 0 bases, J shed 8 bases, and the junction held 10 bases outside the gene matches. The CDR3 has 15 residues. The germline gives CDR1 SGHRS, CDR2 YFSETQ. CDR3 in DNA: TGCGCCAGCAGCTTGGGGGGACAGTTCGGGACCGAAGCTTTCTTT. This codes for CASSLGGQFGTEAFF.

This chain joins TRBV18 and TRBJ1-5; 7 nucleotides line up with TRBD1. The CDR3 is 16 residues long. Trimming took 4 bases from V and 2 from J; bases not matched to a gene: 8. Germline values: CDR1 KGHSH, CDR2 LQKENI. This chain's CDR3 is CASSRAQGTGNQPQHF. DNA for the CDR3: TGTGCCAGCTCACGGGCCCAGGGGACAGGCAATCAGCCCCAGCATTTT. The whole variable domain, remainder taken from reference TRBV18 and TRBJ1-5, is NAGVMQNPRHLVRRRGQEARLRCSPMKGHSHVYWYRQLPEEGLKFMVYLQKENIIDESGMPKERFSAEFPKEGPSILRIQQVVRGDSAAYFCASSRAQGTGNQPQHFGDGTRLSIL.

This clone was counted a single time. The rearrangement links TRBV13 to TRBJ2-5; 15 bases are shared with TRBD2. Germline assignment: CDR1 PRHDT and CDR2 FYEKMQ (reference sequence). This CDR3 is built from 16 residues. V shed 5 bases and J 5 bases; nucleotides not matched to a gene: 6. CDR3 bases: TGTGCCAGCAGCCTCGGACTAGCGGGAGGGCAGGAGACCCAGTACTTC. It specifies CASSLGLAGGQETQYF.

The chain couples TRBV28 to TRBJ1-3; the D is unclear. The CDR3 is 15 residues long. Germline V CDR1 and CDR2: MDHEN, SYDVKM. Trimming removed 8 bases at V and 4 bases at J, with 18 bases between. Here the CDR3 reads CASSGEGRVGNTIYF. The DNA for the CDR3 is TGTGCCAGCTCCGGGGAAGGCCGGGTAGGAAACACCATATATTTT.

V usage is TRBV9 and J usage is TRBJ2-2; a possible D gene is TRBD2 (6 bases). The V end lost 0 bases, the J end lost 8 bases, and 11 bases lay between the germline ends. The CDR3 is 14 amino acids. Per germline, CDR1 SGDLS and CDR2 YYNGEE. DNA of the CDR3: TGTGCCAGCAGCGTAGTCGGGGGTTCGGGGGAGCTGTTTTTT. Protein product: CASSVVGGSGELFF.

The chain is built from TRBV10-3 and TRBJ1-2, with a tentative D call TRBD1 (5 bases). Deletions cut 3 bases from V and 4 bases from J, with 9 bases between. This CDR3 comprises 13 residues. From germline, CDR1 is ENHRY and CDR2 SYGVKD. CDR3 sequence reads: CAISDGGSYGYTF. The CDR3 bases are TGTGCCATCAGTGATGGGGGAAGCTATGGCTACACCTTC.

V and J are TRBV18 and TRBJ2-2; D remains unclear. Trimming removed 2 bases from V and 6 bases from J, with 10 bases in between. In germline, CDR1 is KGHSH, CDR2 LQKENI. CDR3 size: 14 residues. CDR3 sequence (DNA): TGTGCCAGCTCACCAGAGGAAAGTTCCGGGGAGCTGTTTTTT. Amino acids: CASSPEESSGELFF.

The chain recombines TRBV6-1 with TRBJ2-2; D unclear. Germline-derived CDR1 and CDR2 are MNHNS and SASEGT. Trimming took 4 bases from V and 5 from J, leaving 8 bases between them. The CDR3 consists of 13 residues. The CDR3 reads CASSVEGTGELFF. The CDR3 region has the DNA TGTGCCAGCAGTGTAGAAGGTACCGGGGAGCTGTTTTTT.

This chain connects TRBV18 to TRBJ2-7; the D gene could be TRBD1 or TRBD2 (5 bases each). The germline V gene encodes CDR1 KGHSH and CDR2 LQKENI. The CDR3 is made up of 15 amino acids. Trimming stripped 6 bases from V and 2 bases from J, with 17 bases between. CDR3 sequence (DNA): TGTGCCAGCTCCCGATCAGAGGGGTCCCCCTACGAGCAGTACTTC. It translates to CASSRSEGSPYEQYF.

The rearrangement links TRBV5-6 to TRBJ2-7; 12 bases are a match to TRBD1. V dropped 5 bases and J dropped 3; count of bases not matched to a gene: 12. Germline CDR1 SGHDT, CDR2 YYEEEE. The CDR3 spans 17 residues. CDR3 loop: CASSPPGGTGGIYEQYF. In nucleotides, the CDR3 is TGTGCCAGCAGTCCGCCGGGAGGGACAGGGGGCATCTACGAGCAGTACTTC.

The chain is built from TRBV6-6 and TRBJ2-1; no clear D. Germline V gene lookup returns CDR1 MNHNY and CDR2 SVGAGI (reference sequence). Trimming shortened V by 2 bases and J by 8 bases, and 10 bases separated the two germline ends. This CDR3 contains 13 residues. CDR3 bases: TGTGCCAGCAGTTACGTTCTTGGTCATGAGCAGTTCTTC. It encodes CASSYVLGHEQFF.

V and J are TRBV10-1 and TRBJ2-4; D perhaps matches TRBD2 (5 bases). V was trimmed by 4 bases and J by 1 base, leaving 8 bases between them. Germline-derived CDR1 and CDR2 are WNHNN and SYGVQD (reference sequence). CDR3 length equals 14 residues. The CDR3 DNA reads TGCGCCAGCAGTGCATCGGGGGCCAAAAACATTCAGTACTTC. This sequence encodes CASSASGAKNIQYF.

The chain joins TRBV10-3 to TRBJ1-1, with a tentative D call TRBD1 (5 bases). This CDR3 region has 14 residues. V was cut by 7 bases and J by 2 bases, with 14 bases left in between. Germline V gene sequence: CDR1 ENHRY, CDR2 SYGVKD. The DNA for the CDR3 is TGTGCCATCATGACAGAGGTGGGAAACACTGAAGCTTTCTTT. Translating it yields CAIMTEVGNTEAFF.

The chain employs TRBV19 and TRBJ2-3; the D is unclear. Per germline, CDR1 LNHDA and CDR2 SQIVND (reference sequence). Trimming took off 5 bases at V and 1 base at J, with 7 bases between the two ends. The CDR3 sequence is 13 residues long. CDR3 DNA: TGTGCCAGTAGTGGGCAGGGCACAGATACGCAGTATTTT. This gives the protein CASSGQGTDTQYF. Together with reference TRBV19 and TRBJ2-3, the CDR3 gives the full variable domain: DGGITQSPKYLFRKEGQNVTLSCEQNLNHDAMYWYRQDPGQGLRLIYYSQIVNDFQKGDIAEGYSVSREKKESFPLTVTSAQKNPTAFYLCASSGQGTDTQYFGPGTRLTVL.

This sequence joins TRBV9 and TRBJ2-5, with 11 bases matching TRBD1. Germline lookup yields CDR1 SGDLS and CDR2 YYNGEE. The CDR3 runs to 16 residues. Losses at the gene ends were 6 bases for V and 5 bases for J; bases not matched to a gene: 12. CDR3 protein: CASNKLGQGALETQYF. CDR3 DNA sequence: TGTGCCAGCAATAAACTCGGACAGGGGGCCCTGGAGACCCAGTACTTC.

This rearrangement joins TRBV30 to TRBJ1-1; D is unclear. Trimming took off 5 bases at V and 1 base at J, with 17 bases between the two ends. The CDR3 totals 15 residues. The V gene's germline CDR1 is GTSNPN and CDR2 SVGIG (reference sequence). The CDR3 DNA reads TGTGCCTGGGATGGAACCGACGGTGGGAACACTGAAGCTTTCTTT. This encodes CAWDGTDGGNTEAFF.

This clone was detected only a few times. The chain is built from TRBV2 and TRBJ1-1; 8 bases are shared with TRBD1. Germline V gene data show CDR1 as SNHLY and CDR2 as FYNNEI. There are 14 residues in the CDR3. The V and J ends lost 4 bases and 10 bases, in that order; junction bases with no gene match: 11. Here the CDR3 reads CASSAQGVVPGAFF. CDR3 in DNA: TGTGCCAGCAGTGCACAGGGGGTGGTTCCCGGAGCTTTCTTT. Full variable domain (remainder filled in from reference TRBV2 and TRBJ1-1): EPEVTQTPSHQVTQMGQEVILRCVPISNHLYFYWYRQILGQKVEFLVSFYNNEISEKSEIFDDQFSVERPDGSNFTLKIRSTKLEDSAMYFCASSAQGVVPGAFFGQGTRLTVV.

This clone has just a few counts. The genes are TRBV2 and TRBJ1-5, with D hard to call. CDR1 is SNHLY and CDR2 is FYNNEI in the germline V gene. The CDR3 is made up of 13 amino acids. Trimming left V 8 bases short and J 5 bases short, with 13 bases between. The CDR3 reads CASGLGSDQPQHF. In DNA, the CDR3 is TGTGCCAGCGGGTTGGGGTCGGATCAGCCCCAGCATTTT.

The V call is TRBV7-8, the J call TRBJ2-5; D not certain. The length of the CDR3 is 14 residues. From germline, CDR1 is SGHVS and CDR2 FQNEAQ. Trimming pared 1 base from V and 2 bases from J, leaving 8 bases between. The CDR3 DNA is TGTGCCAGCAGCTTAGGGCACCTTCAAGAGACCCAGTACTTC. This codes for CASSLGHLQETQYF.

The chain carries TRBV7-2 and TRBJ2-3, with 9 bases matching TRBD1. The CDR3 has 15 residues. The V segment lost 4 bases and the J segment 2 bases; nucleotides outside the gene matches: 4. CDR1 and CDR2 (germline): SGHTA, FQGNSA. CDR3 DNA: TGTGCCAGCAGCTCCTGGGACAGGGACACAGATACGCAGTATTTT. It yields the protein CASSSWDRDTDTQYF.

This clone was counted between two and nine times. V usage is TRBV19 and J usage is TRBJ1-2; D might be TRBD1 (5 bases). Looked up from germline, CDR1 is LNHDA and CDR2 is SQIVND (reference sequence). V lost 3 bases, J lost 3 bases, and 17 bases lay in between. The CDR3 totals 16 residues. The CDR3 DNA reads TGTGCCAGTAGTATCTGGGGGATGGAGGGCCACTATGGCTACACCTTC. Encoded protein: CASSIWGMEGHYGYTF.

This clone occurred once. The rearrangement links TRBV28 to TRBJ2-7, with TRBD1 as a possible D gene (7 bases). V lost 6 bases and J 5 bases, leaving 20 bases between the germline ends. This CDR3 has 15 amino acids. The germline V gene encodes CDR1 MDHEN and CDR2 SYDVKM. The CDR3 DNA reads TGTGCCAGCAGACCCTTGGGGGGCAGGGGGGACGAGCAGTACTTC. Translation gives CASRPLGGRGDEQYF.

The genes are TRBV28 and TRBJ2-3; the match to TRBD2 covers 10 bases. The J segment lost 5 bases and the V segment lost 9 bases, leaving 8 bases of the junction unmatched. The CDR3 has 14 amino acids. Germline CDR1 is MDHEN and CDR2 is SYDVKM. The CDR3 DNA sequence: TGTGCCAGTGAAAGCGGGGGGGCCAGAGATACGCAGTATTTT. Amino acid sequence: CASESGGARDTQYF.

The chain is built from TRBV6-1 and TRBJ2-2; 10 nucleotides match TRBD2. The germline gives CDR1 MNHNS, CDR2 SASEGT. The CDR3 is 18 amino acids. V shed 4 bases and J 6 bases; nucleotides not matched to a gene: 14. The DNA for the CDR3 is TGTGCCAGCAGTGGGCTGGGAGCGGGAGGGTTAGGGTCCGGGGAGCTGTTTTTT. It encodes CASSGLGAGGLGSGELFF.

This clone was counted a few times. The V gene is TRBV6-6, the J gene TRBJ1-2, with D tentatively TRBD1 (5 bases). V lost 7 bases and J 8 bases, leaving 23 bases between the germline ends. In germline, CDR1 is MNHNY, CDR2 SVGAGI (reference sequence). CDR3 size: 15 residues. The CDR3 region is CASTNPTGTTWGYTF. The CDR3 DNA sequence: TGTGCCAGCACAAACCCTACCGGGACCACGTGGGGCTACACCTTC.

This clone was observed a single time. The V call is TRBV6-1, the J call TRBJ1-5, with TRBD1 identical over 7 bases. The CDR3 contains 18 residues. Germline loops: CDR1 MNHNS, CDR2 SASEGT. V gave up 4 bases and J gave up 0 bases; unmatched junction bases: 12. CDR3 in amino acids: CASSVNRGQLNSNQPQHF. CDR3 DNA sequence: TGTGCCAGCAGTGTAAACAGGGGACAACTCAATAGCAATCAGCCCCAGCATTTT.